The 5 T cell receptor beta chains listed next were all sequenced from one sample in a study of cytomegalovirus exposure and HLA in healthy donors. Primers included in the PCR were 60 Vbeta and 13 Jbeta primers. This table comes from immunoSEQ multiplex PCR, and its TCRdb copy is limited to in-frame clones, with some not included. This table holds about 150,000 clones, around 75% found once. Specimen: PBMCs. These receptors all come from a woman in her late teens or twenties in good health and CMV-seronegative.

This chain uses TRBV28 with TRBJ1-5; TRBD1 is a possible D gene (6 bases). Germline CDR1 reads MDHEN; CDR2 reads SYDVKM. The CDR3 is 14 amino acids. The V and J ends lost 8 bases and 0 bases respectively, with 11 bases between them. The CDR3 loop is CASRRTVSNQPQHF. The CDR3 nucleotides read TGTGCCAGCCGTAGGACAGTTAGCAATCAGCCCCAGCATTTT.

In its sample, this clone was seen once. The CDR3 protein is CASSLLAGASYNEQFF. CDR3 DNA: TGTGCCAGCAGCCTACTAGCGGGAGCCTCCTACAATGAGCAGTTCTTC. The chain recombines TRBV2 with TRBJ2-1; 11 positions agree with TRBD2. CDR3 length equals 16 residues. V was clipped by 6 bases and J by 0 bases; unmatched bases: 4. Germline V gene data show CDR1 as SNHLY and CDR2 as FYNNEI.

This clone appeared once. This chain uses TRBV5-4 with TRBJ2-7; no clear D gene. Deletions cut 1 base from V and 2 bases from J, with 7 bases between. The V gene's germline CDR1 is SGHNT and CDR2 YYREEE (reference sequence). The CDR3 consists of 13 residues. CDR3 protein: CASSLMGAYEQYF. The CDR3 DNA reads TGTGCCAGCAGCTTGATGGGCGCCTACGAGCAGTACTTC.

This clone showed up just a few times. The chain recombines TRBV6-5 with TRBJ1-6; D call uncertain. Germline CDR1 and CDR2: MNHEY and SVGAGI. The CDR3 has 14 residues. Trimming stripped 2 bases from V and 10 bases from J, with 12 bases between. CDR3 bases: TGTGCCAGCAGTTACGGAGGGAGTGGGTCACCCCTCCACTTT. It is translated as CASSYGGSGSPLHF.

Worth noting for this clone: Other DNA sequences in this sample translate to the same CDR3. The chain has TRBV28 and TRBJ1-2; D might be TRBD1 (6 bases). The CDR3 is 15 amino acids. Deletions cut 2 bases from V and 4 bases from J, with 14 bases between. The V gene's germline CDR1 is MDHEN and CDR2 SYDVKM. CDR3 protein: CASSLAGGGFYGYTF. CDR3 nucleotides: TGTGCCAGCAGTTTAGCGGGAGGGGGATTCTATGGCTACACCTTC.